This note documents a single TCR beta chain sequence. The source of the sample is a study of shared clonotypes between healthy human individuals. Study summary: Donors were a couple of women and three men aged 18 to 49. Three plates each covered CD4 naive and memory; CD8 naive two, CD8 memory one.

Assay used: immunoSEQ multiplex PCR; TCRdb lists only in-frame clones, some missing. Of approximately 1,500,000 clones in the sample, around 95% were seen once. Germline CDR1 reads SGHRS; CDR2 reads YFSETQ. CDR3 size: 16 residues. Trimming removed 4 bases at V and 4 bases at J, with 20 bases between. This receptor was taken from a man aged 25-45 years in good health. The specimen sequenced was naive CD4+ T cells sorted from blood. Documented subset: CD45RA+ positively selected. The J gene is TRBJ2-5, the V gene TRBV5-1, with D possibly TRBD1 on 6 matching bases. The chain's CDR3 is CASSTQGLLGGETQYF. CDR3 in DNA: TGCGCCAGCAGCACCCAGGGGCTACTTGGAGGAGAGACCCAGTACTTC. The whole variable domain, filled in from reference TRBV5-1 and TRBJ2-5, reads KAGVTQTPRYLIKTRGQQVTLSCSPISGHRSVSWYQQTPGQGLQFLFEYFSETQRNKGNFPGRFSGRQFSNSRSEMNVSTLELGDSALYLCASSTQGLLGGETQYFGPGTRLLVL.